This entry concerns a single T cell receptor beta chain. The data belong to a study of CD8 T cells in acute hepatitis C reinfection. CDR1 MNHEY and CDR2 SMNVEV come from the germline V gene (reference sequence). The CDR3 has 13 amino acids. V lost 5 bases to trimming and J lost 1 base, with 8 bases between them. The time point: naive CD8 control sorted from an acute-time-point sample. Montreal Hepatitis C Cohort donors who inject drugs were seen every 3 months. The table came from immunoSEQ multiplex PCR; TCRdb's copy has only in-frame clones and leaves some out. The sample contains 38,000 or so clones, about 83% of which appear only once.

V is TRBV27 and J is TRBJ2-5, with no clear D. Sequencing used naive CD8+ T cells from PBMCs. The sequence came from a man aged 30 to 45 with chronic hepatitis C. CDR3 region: CASSLQIQETQYF. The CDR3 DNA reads TGTGCCAGCAGTCTCCAAATCCAAGAGACCCAGTACTTC.